The source of this TCR beta chain is a study of cytomegalovirus exposure and HLA in healthy donors. V dropped 2 bases and J dropped 1 base, with 10 bases sitting between them. The CDR3 totals 15 residues. Germline V gene sequence: CDR1 SGHTA, CDR2 FQGNSA. Primers included in the PCR were 60 Vbeta and 13 Jbeta primers. Clones were read by immunoSEQ multiplex PCR, and TCRdb kept only the in-frame ones, dropping some. The repertoire holds about 140,000 clones, almost 85% seen once, with around a tenth in the top ten. The clonotype comes from a woman aged 60-75 years in good health and CMV-seropositive. The sequenced sample consisted of PBMCs. The V call is TRBV7-2, the J call TRBJ2-3, with a tentative D call TRBD1 (5 bases). CDR3 amino acids: CASSLRGDGTDTQYF. The CDR3 DNA sequence: TGTGCCAGCAGCTTAAGGGGTGACGGCACAGATACGCAGTATTTT.